The 5 T cell receptor beta chains presented below share a single source sample, sequenced in a study of blood T cells in healthy people across ages. Then a second PCR, running about 7 to 11 cycles, was carried out with a sample-barcoded 5' primer and a J-beta primer mix. TCRdb independently ran MiXCR on the 5' RACE reads; one entry per CDR3 protein. The table lists fewer than 2 million distinct CDR3 sequences, approximately 39% of them singletons. The sequenced material came from blood. The receptor set was obtained from a human donor in good health.

The V gene is TRBV12-3 or TRBV12-4, the J gene TRBJ2-7; no firm D call. V dropped 2 bases and J dropped 4 bases, with 18 bases sitting between them. The CDR3 is 16 residues long. CDR3 loop: CASSLIGVLRSYEQYF. CDR3 DNA: TGTGCCAGCAGTTTAATTGGCGTCCTGAGATCATACGAGCAGTACTTC.

About this clonotype: At one boundary the junction diverges from the germline segment, which might be a read error. The chain carries TRBV5-1 and TRBJ2-6, with D perhaps matching TRBD1 (6 bases). Germline CDR1 reads SGHRS; CDR2 reads YFSETQ. CDR3 length equals 18 residues. The CDR3 is CASGGQGPPRSRANVLTF. Here the CDR3 DNA reads TGCGCCAGCGGCGGGCAGGGGCCTCCCCGCTCTAGGGCCAACGTCCTGACTTTC.

This clonotype was counted between two and nine times. The chain has TRBV9 and TRBJ1-1; maybe TRBD1 (6 bases). The CDR3 is made up of 14 amino acids. CDR1 SGDLS and CDR2 YYNGEE come from the germline V gene. V was clipped by 4 bases and J by 1 base, with 11 bases between them. In nucleotides, the CDR3 is TGTGCCAGCAGCATCAAGGGGGGGAACACTGAAGCTTTCTTT. Translation gives CASSIKGGNTEAFF.

Concerning this clonotype itself: The junction differs from germline at one of its ends, possibly a read error. The V call is TRBV5-6, the J call TRBJ2-1; TRBD1 agrees at 7 bases. Germline assignment: CDR1 SGHDT and CDR2 YYEEEE. The CDR3 sequence is 12 residues long. The CDR3 nucleotides are TGTACCAGCAGCTTAACAGGGGATGAGCAGTTCTTC. Translation gives CTSSLTGDEQFF. Supplemented by reference TRBV5-6 and TRBJ2-1, the full variable domain reads DAGVTQSPTHLIKTRGQQVTLRCSPKSGHDTVSWYQQALGQGPQFIFQYYEEEERQRGNFPDRFSGHQFPNYSSELNVNALLLGDSALYLCTSSLTGDEQFFGPGTRLTVL.

This clonotype was found a few times. At one of its ends the junction is not consistent with the germline gene, which may arise from a read error. The CDR3 region has the DNA TGCAGCGTTACGGGGACCTCCTACGAGCGGTACTTC. Translation: CSVTGTSYERYF. The chain employs TRBV29-1 and TRBJ2-7, with D perhaps being TRBD1 or TRBD2 (5 bases each). The CDR3 spans 12 residues. The V gene's germline CDR1 is SQVTM and CDR2 ANQGSEA.